This T cell receptor beta chain was sequenced for a study of T cell changes during pregnancy in multiple sclerosis. Profiled with immunoSEQ multiplex PCR; TCRdb holds only in-frame clones, not every one. The sample records about 86,000 clones, around 90% being singletons. Trimming stripped 5 bases from V and 2 bases from J, with 15 bases between. Germline loops: CDR1 MGHRA, CDR2 YSYEKL. The CDR3 loop spans 15 amino acids. This chain uses TRBV4-1 with TRBJ2-5; D is ambiguous. This clonotype was obtained from a female donor in good health, enrolled as a control in a pregnancy study. The material sequenced was peripheral blood, taken in the first trimester of pregnancy. This chain's CDR3 is CASSSSFLSQETQYF. CDR3 DNA: TGCGCCAGCAGCTCGAGTTTTTTAAGTCAAGAGACCCAGTACTTC.